The rows below give T cell receptor beta chains drawn from one sample of a study of siplizumab effects on memory and regulatory T cells. Only in-frame clones appear in the TCRdb table, and some are missing; sequencing was by immunoSEQ multiplex PCR. This table holds tens of thousands of clones, 94% found once. The specimen was non-Treg CD4+ T cells sorted from blood. These TCRs come from a human donor in good health. The CDR3 runs from the conserved cysteine through the conserved F or W. A D gene is named only where the DNA matches it firmly. Part of the rows lack a size; the others show once, few, many or a class for expanded clones.

J: TRBJ2-7
D: TRBD1
size: NA
V: TRBV6-5
DNA: TGTGCCAGCAGTTTTTCGACAGGGCTTACCTACGAGCAGTACTTC
CDR3: CASSFSTGLTYEQYF

J: TRBJ2-1
D: TRBD2
size: once
V: TRBV4-1
DNA: TGCGCCAGCAGCCCCAGAATATCAACGGGACTAGCGGGGGATAGAAATGAGCAGTTCTTC
CDR3: CASSPRISTGLAGDRNEQFF

J: TRBJ2-7
D: NA
size: NA
V: TRBV5-1
DNA: TGCGCCAGCAGCAACGGAGGGGGGCAGGCCTACGAGCAGTACTTC
CDR3: CASSNGGGQAYEQYF

J: TRBJ1-2
D: NA
size: NA
V: TRBV23-1
DNA: TGCGCCAGGGCGAACGGAGGGGACAACTATGGCTACACCTTC
CDR3: CARANGGDNYGYTF

J: TRBJ2-2
D: NA
size: NA
V: TRBV5-1
DNA: TGCGCCAGCAGCACTTCGACAGCGAACATCGGGGAGCTGTTTTTT
CDR3: CASSTSTANIGELFF

J: TRBJ2-5
D: TRBD1
size: NA
V: TRBV9
DNA: TGTGCCAGCAGCGTAACAGGGGAGGAGACCCAGTACTTC
CDR3: CASSVTGEETQYF

J: TRBJ2-2
D: NA
size: NA
V: TRBV5-4
DNA: TGTGCCAGCAGCTCCAGCGGCCGGAACACCGGGGAGCTGTTTTTT
CDR3: CASSSSGRNTGELFF

J: TRBJ2-2
D: NA
size: NA
V: TRBV2
DNA: TGTGCCAGCAGTGAGGCAGGTCTAGCGAACACCGGGGAGCTGTTTTTT
CDR3: CASSEAGLANTGELFF

J: TRBJ1-4
D: TRBD1
size: NA
V: TRBV2
DNA: TGTGCCAGCACTAGGACAGGGAGGTCTAATGAAAAACCGTTTTTT
CDR3: CASTRTGRSNEKPFF

J: TRBJ2-6
D: NA
size: NA
V: TRBV30
DNA: TGTGCCTGGGCGGGGCTGGCCCCTGGGGCCAACGTCCTGACTTTC
CDR3: CAWAGLAPGANVLTF

J: TRBJ2-7
D: NA
size: NA
V: TRBV6-5
DNA: TGTGCCAGCAGCCCGCCGGGACTTCACTACGAGCAGTACTTC
CDR3: CASSPPGLHYEQYF

J: TRBJ1-1
D: NA
size: NA
V: TRBV4-3
DNA: TGCGCCAGCAGCCAAAACAGTGAGGCTTTCTTT
CDR3: CASSQNSEAFF

J: TRBJ2-3
D: NA
size: NA
V: TRBV5-1
DNA: TGCGCCAGCAGCTTGAAGGGTTGGGGGACTAGCACAGATACGCAGTATTTT
CDR3: CASSLKGWGTSTDTQYF

J: TRBJ2-7
D: NA
size: NA
V: TRBV6-5
DNA: TGTGCCAGCAGTTACATTGACAGATCCTACGAGCAGTACTTC
CDR3: CASSYIDRSYEQYF

J: TRBJ1-1
D: NA
size: NA
V: TRBV14
DNA: TGTGCCAGCAGCCAAGTTGGGTCGAACACTGAAGCTTTCTTT
CDR3: CASSQVGSNTEAFF

J: TRBJ1-2
D: NA
size: NA
V: TRBV7-8
DNA: TGTGCCAGCAGCTTAGCCGGCTGGGACGGGGGCTACACCTTC
CDR3: CASSLAGWDGGYTF

J: TRBJ1-2
D: TRBD1
size: NA
V: TRBV6-7
DNA: TGTGCCAGCAGTTACAGGGGGCTCAACTATGGCTACACCTTC
CDR3: CASSYRGLNYGYTF

J: TRBJ1-1
D: NA
size: few
V: TRBV14
DNA: TGTGCCAGCACCTCTGTGGGACGGCTTGAAGCTTTCTTT
CDR3: CASTSVGRLEAFF

J: TRBJ2-7
D: TRBD2
size: NA
V: TRBV2
DNA: TGTGCCAGCAGTGAACTAGCGGGAGCGGGGGAGCAGTACTTC
CDR3: CASSELAGAGEQYF

J: TRBJ2-1
D: NA
size: NA
V: TRBV15
DNA: TGTGCCACCAGCAGAGCAAGCAACTCCTACAATGAGCAGTTCTTC
CDR3: CATSRASNSYNEQFF

J: TRBJ1-1
D: NA
size: NA
V: TRBV7-9
DNA: TGTGCCAGCAGCCCCGGCCTGAACACTGAAGCTTTCTTT
CDR3: CASSPGLNTEAFF

J: TRBJ1-1
D: NA
size: NA
V: TRBV11-2
DNA: TGTGCCTCAGGTACTGAAGCTTTCTTT
CDR3: CASGTEAFF

J: TRBJ2-5
D: NA
size: NA
V: TRBV6-5
DNA: TGTGCCAGCAGTTACCAGACGGGGGCGGAGGAGACCCAGTACTTC
CDR3: CASSYQTGAEETQYF

J: TRBJ2-3
D: NA
size: once
V: TRBV10-3
DNA: TGTGCCATCAGTGCGGAGGGGGCAAGCACAGATACGCAGTATTTT
CDR3: CAISAEGASTDTQYF

J: TRBJ2-2
D: TRBD1
size: NA
V: TRBV6-6
DNA: TGTGCCAGCAGTCTCGGGACAGGCGCGAACACCGGGGAGCTGTTTTTT
CDR3: CASSLGTGANTGELFF

J: TRBJ1-1
D: NA
size: few
V: TRBV29-1
DNA: TGCAGCGTTGCATGGAAGGGGACGTACGTTGAAGCTTTCTTT
CDR3: CSVAWKGTYVEAFF

J: TRBJ1-1
D: TRBD1
size: NA
V: TRBV28
DNA: TGTGCCAGCAGTTCAGGACAGGGGAACACTGAAGCTTTCTTT
CDR3: CASSSGQGNTEAFF

J: TRBJ2-7
D: TRBD1
size: NA
V: TRBV11-3
DNA: TGTGCCAGCAGCTTAGGAGGGGGCCAGTCCTACGAGCAGTACTTC
CDR3: CASSLGGGQSYEQYF

J: TRBJ1-6
D: NA
size: NA
V: TRBV19
DNA: TGTGCCAGTAGTACCTCAGGAATCAATTCACCCCTCCACTTT
CDR3: CASSTSGINSPLHF

J: TRBJ2-1
D: TRBD2
size: NA
V: TRBV5-1
DNA: TGCGCCAGCAGCTTGGTAGCAGGCGGGAGCGATGAGCAGTTCTTC
CDR3: CASSLVAGGSDEQFF

J: TRBJ2-5
D: NA
size: NA
V: TRBV7-3
DNA: TGTGCCAGCAGCTCGAGCCGGCCGGGGTCAGCACAAGAGACCCAGTACTTC
CDR3: CASSSSRPGSAQETQYF

J: TRBJ1-1
D: NA
size: NA
V: TRBV6-1
DNA: TGTGCCAGCAGTGGGTTCGGGGGGAGCACTGAAGCTTTCTTT
CDR3: CASSGFGGSTEAFF

J: TRBJ1-2
D: NA
size: once
V: TRBV19
DNA: TGTGCCAGTAGTATAGGCCTCCCGGGGGCAGGGTATGGCTACACCTTC
CDR3: CASSIGLPGAGYGYTF

J: TRBJ1-6
D: NA
size: NA
V: TRBV27
DNA: TGTGCCAGCAGTTTACGAGCGGGGGGCCCTTCACCCCTCCACTTT
CDR3: CASSLRAGGPSPLHF

J: TRBJ2-7
D: NA
size: NA
V: TRBV25-1
DNA: TGTGCCAGCAGCGGGGCTAGCGTACAAACCTACGAGCAGTACTTC
CDR3: CASSGASVQTYEQYF

J: TRBJ2-7
D: NA
size: NA
V: TRBV30
DNA: TGTGCCTGGGGATTAACAGGATTCGGCTCCTACGAGCAGTACTTC
CDR3: CAWGLTGFGSYEQYF

J: TRBJ1-5
D: TRBD1
size: NA
V: TRBV19
DNA: TGTGCCAGTAGTGGACCCGGGACAGGATTTTTCCATTTT
CDR3: CASSGPGTGFFHF

J: TRBJ2-7
D: TRBD1
size: NA
V: TRBV5-1
DNA: TGCGCCAGCAGCTTGGCCACAGGGACAGGGGGCTACGAGCAGTACTTC
CDR3: CASSLATGTGGYEQYF

J: TRBJ1-1
D: NA
size: NA
V: TRBV28
DNA: TGTGCCAGCAGTTTCCAGGGGATGGGGAACACTGAAGCTTTCTTT
CDR3: CASSFQGMGNTEAFF

J: TRBJ2-6
D: NA
size: NA
V: TRBV7-2
DNA: TGTGCCAGCAGCTTAGCGACCCCAGGTGGGGCCAACGTCCTGACTTTC
CDR3: CASSLATPGGANVLTF

J: TRBJ1-6
D: NA
size: NA
V: TRBV30
DNA: TGTGCCTGGAGTGTTTTAGGTTCACCCCTCCACTTT
CDR3: CAWSVLGSPLHF

J: TRBJ2-3
D: NA
size: NA
V: TRBV19
DNA: TGTGCCAGTAGGGGCGGGGCCACAGATACGCAGTATTTT
CDR3: CASRGGATDTQYF

J: TRBJ1-2
D: NA
size: NA
V: TRBV4-1
DNA: TGCGCCAGCAGCCATCCCGCGGCGGGGATCTATAGCTACACCTTC
CDR3: CASSHPAAGIYSYTF

J: TRBJ1-2
D: TRBD1
size: NA
V: TRBV19
DNA: TGTGCCAGTATTCAAAGTCGGCGGGACAGGGGCCATGGCTACACCTTC
CDR3: CASIQSRRDRGHGYTF

J: TRBJ1-2
D: NA
size: NA
V: TRBV5-6
DNA: TGTGCCAGCAGCTTTCGTGGGAGGGGCTATGGCTACACCTTC
CDR3: CASSFRGRGYGYTF

J: TRBJ1-1
D: NA
size: NA
V: TRBV6-5
DNA: TGTGCCAGCAGGCAGGGGATCAAAGCTTTCTTT
CDR3: CASRQGIKAFF

J: TRBJ1-2
D: TRBD1
size: NA
V: TRBV7-8
DNA: TGTGCCAGCAGCTTAGCGGGGACAGCCCTGGGTTATGGCTACACCTTC
CDR3: CASSLAGTALGYGYTF

J: TRBJ1-5
D: NA
size: few
V: TRBV5-1
DNA: TGCGCCAGCAGCTTGGGGGGCCCGGGACAGCCCCAGCATTTT
CDR3: CASSLGGPGQPQHF

J: TRBJ2-7
D: NA
size: NA
V: TRBV7-3
DNA: TGTGCCAGCAGCCTCACTAGGGGGAACGAGCAGTACTTC
CDR3: CASSLTRGNEQYF

J: TRBJ2-7
D: TRBD2
size: NA
V: TRBV5-4
DNA: TGTGCCAGCAGCTTGGATGGCGGGGGGCTCTCCTACGAGCAGTACTTC
CDR3: CASSLDGGGLSYEQYF